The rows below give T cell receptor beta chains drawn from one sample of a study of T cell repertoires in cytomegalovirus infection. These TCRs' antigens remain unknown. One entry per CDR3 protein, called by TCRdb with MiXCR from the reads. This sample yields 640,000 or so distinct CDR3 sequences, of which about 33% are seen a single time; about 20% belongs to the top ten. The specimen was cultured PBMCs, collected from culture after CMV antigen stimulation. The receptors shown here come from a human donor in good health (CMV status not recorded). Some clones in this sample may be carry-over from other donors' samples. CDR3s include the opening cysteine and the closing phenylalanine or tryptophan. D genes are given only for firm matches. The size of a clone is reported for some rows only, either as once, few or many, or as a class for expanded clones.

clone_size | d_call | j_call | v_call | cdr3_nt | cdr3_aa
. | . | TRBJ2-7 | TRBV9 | TGTGCCAGCAGCCCAGAGGAGATGGGCCCCATGGGAGAGCAGTACTTC | CASSPEEMGPMGEQYF
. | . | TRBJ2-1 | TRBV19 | TGTGCCAGTAGACACCTACGGAATGAGCAGTTCTTC | CASRHLRNEQFF
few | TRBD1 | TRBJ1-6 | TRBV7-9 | TGTGCCAGCAGCTTCAGTCCGGGACAGGGATTCAATTCACCCCTCCACTTT | CASSFSPGQGFNSPLHF
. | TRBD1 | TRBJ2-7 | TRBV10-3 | TGTGCCATCAGTGGTACAGGGGCGCCCTACGAGCAGTACTTC | CAISGTGAPYEQYF
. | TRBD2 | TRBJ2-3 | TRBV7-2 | TGTGCCAGCAGAGCAACTAGCGGGAACGAAGATACGCAGTATTTT | CASRATSGNEDTQYF
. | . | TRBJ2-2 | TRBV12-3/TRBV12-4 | TGTGCCAGCAGTTTAAATCTTCGACCGAACACCGGGGAGCTGTTTTTT | CASSLNLRPNTGELFF
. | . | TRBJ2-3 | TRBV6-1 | TGTGCCAGCAGTGACACCCAGGGTTACGGGGCAGATACGCAGTATTTT | CASSDTQGYGADTQYF
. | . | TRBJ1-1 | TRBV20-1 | TGCAGTGCCCCAGACTACACAGCCCCTCCGGCGTCCACTGAAGCTTTCTTT | CSAPDYTAPPASTEAFF
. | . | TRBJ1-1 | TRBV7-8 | TGTGCCAGCAGCTTAGGTGGCGGGGTTGAAGCTTTCTTT | CASSLGGGVEAFF
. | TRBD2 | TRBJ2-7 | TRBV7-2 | TGTGCCAGCAGCTTAGCCGGGACTAGAGTTTCCGAGCAGTACTTC | CASSLAGTRVSEQYF
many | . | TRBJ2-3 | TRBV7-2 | TGTGCCAGCAGCTCGAGCAGCGATACGCAGTATTTT | CASSSSSDTQYF
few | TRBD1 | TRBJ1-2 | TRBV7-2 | TGTGCCAGCGCAAGTTCAGGGGGGAACTATGGCTACACCTTC | CASASSGGNYGYTF
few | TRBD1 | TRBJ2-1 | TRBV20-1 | TGCAGTGCAGGAGTCGGGACAGGGCTTTACAATGAGCAGTTCTTC | CSAGVGTGLYNEQFF
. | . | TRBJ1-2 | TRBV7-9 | TGTGCCAGCAGCTTAGTCGATAGTCGCAATAAGGATGGCTACACCTTC | CASSLVDSRNKDGYTF
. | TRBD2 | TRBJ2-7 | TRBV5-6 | TGTGCCAGCAGCCCGCCTAGGGGCACTAGCGGGAGCTACGAGCAGTACTTC | CASSPPRGTSGSYEQYF
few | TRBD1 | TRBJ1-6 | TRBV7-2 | TGTGCCAGCAGCTCGAGGACAGGGACAAGCTCCTATAATTCACCCCTCCACTTT | CASSSRTGTSSYNSPLHF
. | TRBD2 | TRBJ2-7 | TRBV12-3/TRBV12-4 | TGTGCCAGCAGTGTGGGACTAGCGGGAGGACACGAGCAGTACTTC | CASSVGLAGGHEQYF
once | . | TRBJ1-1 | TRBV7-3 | TGTGCCAGTGGGTGGGAGAACACTGAAGCTTTCTTT | CASGWENTEAFF
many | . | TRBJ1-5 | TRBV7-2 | TGTGCCAGCAGCGGGCCGGGACGGAGCAATCAGCCCCAGCATTTT | CASSGPGRSNQPQHF
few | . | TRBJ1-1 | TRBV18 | TGTGCCAGCTCACCCCTGGAGGGGTTGTCTGAAGCTTTCTTT | CASSPLEGLSEAFF
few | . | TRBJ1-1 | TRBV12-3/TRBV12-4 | TGTGCCAGCAGTTTAGGCCCCCGGGGGGCGGATACTGAAGCTTTCTTT | CASSLGPRGADTEAFF
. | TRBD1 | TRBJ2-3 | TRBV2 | TGTGCCAGCAGCGCACAGGGGGTATACACAGATACGCAGTATTTT | CASSAQGVYTDTQYF
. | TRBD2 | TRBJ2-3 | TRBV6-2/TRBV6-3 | TGTGCCAGCGCGGGGACTAACACAGATACGCAGTATTTT | CASAGTNTDTQYF
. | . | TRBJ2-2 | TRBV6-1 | TGTGCCAGCAGTGATCATATGGGGACCGGGGAGCTGTTTTTT | CASSDHMGTGELFF
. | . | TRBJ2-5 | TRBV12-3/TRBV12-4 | TGTGCCAGCAGCCCGTCGGGACCTTGGGGCTTAGATTGGCAAGAGACCCAGTACTTC | CASSPSGPWGLDWQETQYF
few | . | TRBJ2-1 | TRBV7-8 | TGTGCCAGCAGCTTAAGGCGAGCCCGGAATGAGCAGTTCTTC | CASSLRRARNEQFF
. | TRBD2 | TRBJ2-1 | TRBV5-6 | TGTGCCAGCAGCTTTCTAACGGCTAGCGGGATCGGCAATGAGCAGTTCTTC | CASSFLTASGIGNEQFF
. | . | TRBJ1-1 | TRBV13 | TGCGCCAGCAGCTTGGCGGCGGGCCCGGGCACTGAAGCTTTCTTT | CASSLAAGPGTEAFF
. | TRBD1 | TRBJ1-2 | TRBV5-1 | TGCGCCAGCAGCTTGGTTCAGGGGGGGCGAGACTATGGCTACACCTTC | CASSLVQGGRDYGYTF
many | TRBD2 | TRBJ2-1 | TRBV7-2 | TGTGCCAGCAGCTCCAGAGTAGCGGGATTATACAATGAGCAGTTCTTC | CASSSRVAGLYNEQFF
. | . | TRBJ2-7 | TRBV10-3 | TGTGCCATCAGTGAAGGGGGGCCCCGGAACTACGAGCAGTACTTC | CAISEGGPRNYEQYF
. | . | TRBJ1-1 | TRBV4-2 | TGTGCCAGCAGCAACCAGAAACAGGGAATGAACACTGAAGCTTTCTTT | CASSNQKQGMNTEAFF
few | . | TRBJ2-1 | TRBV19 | TGTGCCAGTAGTATAGCGCCCATCTACAATGAGCAGTTCTTC | CASSIAPIYNEQFF
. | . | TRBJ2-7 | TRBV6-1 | TGTGCCAGCATTCATAGCTCCTACGCGCAGTACTTC | CASIHSSYAQYF
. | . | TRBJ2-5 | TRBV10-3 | TGTGCCATCGAACGGGGCCTGGGGGAGACCCAGTACTTC | CAIERGLGETQYF
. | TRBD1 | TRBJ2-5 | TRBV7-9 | TGTGCCAGCAGCCAACGGGGGACAGGGGAAGAGACCCAGTACTTC | CASSQRGTGEETQYF
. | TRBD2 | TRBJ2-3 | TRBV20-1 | TGCAGTGCCGCGGGCGGGGGGAGTCAGACAGATACGCAGTATTTT | CSAAGGGSQTDTQYF
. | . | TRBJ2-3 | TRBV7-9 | TGTGCCAGCAGCCCGGCCGGGTCCGGCGATGATACGCAGTATTTT | CASSPAGSGDDTQYF
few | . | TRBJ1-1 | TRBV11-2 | TGTGCCAGCAGCTTAAAACGGACAACCGGGACTGAAGCTTTCTTT | CASSLKRTTGTEAFF
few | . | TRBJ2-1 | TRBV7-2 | TGTGCCAGCAGCTTAGGATCGGTGGGGTTCTTC | CASSLGSVGFF
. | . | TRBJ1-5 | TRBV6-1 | TGTGCCAGCAGTGCCGGGCTCCACCCCGGGCCCCAGCATTTT | CASSAGLHPGPQHF
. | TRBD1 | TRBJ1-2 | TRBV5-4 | TGTGCCAGCATCAACCAGGGGGCGCGAGGCTACACCTTC | CASINQGARGYTF
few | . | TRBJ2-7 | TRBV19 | TGTGCCAGTAGTACAGGACGTCTCGACGAGCAGTACTTC | CASSTGRLDEQYF
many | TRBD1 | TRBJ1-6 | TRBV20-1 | TGCAGTGCTAGAGATCCGGGACAGGGATTAAGTTCCTCCTATAATTCACCCCTCCACTTT | CSARDPGQGLSSSYNSPLHF
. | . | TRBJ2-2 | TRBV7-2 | TGTGCCAGCAGCTACGGGGCAAACACCGGGGAGCTGTTTTTT | CASSYGANTGELFF
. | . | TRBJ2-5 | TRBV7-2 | TGTGCCAGCAGCGGACTCGACCAGTACTTC | CASSGLDQYF
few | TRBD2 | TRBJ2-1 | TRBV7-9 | TGTGCCAGCAGCTTAGCGCCCCCTCTAGCGGTCTCCCTGGAGAATGAGCAGTTCTTC | CASSLAPPLAVSLENEQFF
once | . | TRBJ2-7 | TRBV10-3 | TGTGCCATTGTGGGGTCTGTAGTATACTACGAGCAGTACTTC | CAIVGSVVYYEQYF